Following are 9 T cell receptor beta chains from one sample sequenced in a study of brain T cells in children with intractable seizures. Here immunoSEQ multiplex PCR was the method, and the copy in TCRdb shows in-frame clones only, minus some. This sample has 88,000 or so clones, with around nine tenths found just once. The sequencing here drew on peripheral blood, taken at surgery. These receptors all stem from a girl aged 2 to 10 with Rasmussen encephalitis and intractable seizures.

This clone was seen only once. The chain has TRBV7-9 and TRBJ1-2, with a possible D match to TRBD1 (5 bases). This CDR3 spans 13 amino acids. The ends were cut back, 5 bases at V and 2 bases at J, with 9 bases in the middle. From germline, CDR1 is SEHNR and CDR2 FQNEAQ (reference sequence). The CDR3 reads CASSQQANYGYTF. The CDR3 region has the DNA TGTGCCAGCAGCCAACAGGCAAACTATGGCTACACCTTC.

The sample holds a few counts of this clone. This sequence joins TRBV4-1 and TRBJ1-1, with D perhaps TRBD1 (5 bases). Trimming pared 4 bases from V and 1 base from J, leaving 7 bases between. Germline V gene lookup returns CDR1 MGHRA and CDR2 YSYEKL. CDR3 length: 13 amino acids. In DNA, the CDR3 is TGCGCCAGCAGCCGAGACAGGAACACTGAAGCTTTCTTT. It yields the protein CASSRDRNTEAFF.

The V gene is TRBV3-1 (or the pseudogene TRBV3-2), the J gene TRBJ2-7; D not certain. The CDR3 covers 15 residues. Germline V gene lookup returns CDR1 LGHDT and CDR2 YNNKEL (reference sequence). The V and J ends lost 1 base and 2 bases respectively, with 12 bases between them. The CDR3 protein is CASSQGADRPYEQYF. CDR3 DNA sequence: TGTGCCAGCAGCCAAGGGGCAGATAGACCCTACGAGCAGTACTTC.

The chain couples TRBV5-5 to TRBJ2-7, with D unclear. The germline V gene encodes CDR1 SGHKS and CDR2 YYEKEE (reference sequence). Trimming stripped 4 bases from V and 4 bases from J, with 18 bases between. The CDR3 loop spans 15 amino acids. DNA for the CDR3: TGTGCCAGCAGCACCGGAACCGGGTCCCAATACGAGCAGTACTTC. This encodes CASSTGTGSQYEQYF.

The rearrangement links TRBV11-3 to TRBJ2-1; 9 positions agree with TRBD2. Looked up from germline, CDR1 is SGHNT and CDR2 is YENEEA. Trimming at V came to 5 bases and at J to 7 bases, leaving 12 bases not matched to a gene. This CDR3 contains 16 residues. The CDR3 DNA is TGTGCCAGCAGCAAAGGACTCGCGGGGGGGGAGAATGAGCAGTTCTTC. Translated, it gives CASSKGLAGGENEQFF. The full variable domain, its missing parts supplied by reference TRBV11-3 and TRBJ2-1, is EAGVVQSPRYKIIEKKQPVAFWCNPISGHNTLYWYLQNLGQGPELLIRYENEEAVDDSQLPKDRFSAERLKGVDSTLKIQPAELGDSAVYLCASSKGLAGGENEQFFGPGTRLTVL.

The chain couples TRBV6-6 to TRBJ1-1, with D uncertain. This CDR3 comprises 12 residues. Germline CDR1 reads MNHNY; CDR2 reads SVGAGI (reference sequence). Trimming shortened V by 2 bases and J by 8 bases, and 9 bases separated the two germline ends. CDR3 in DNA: TGTGCCAGCAGTTACACCGCGGAGGAAGCTTTCTTT. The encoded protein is CASSYTAEEAFF.

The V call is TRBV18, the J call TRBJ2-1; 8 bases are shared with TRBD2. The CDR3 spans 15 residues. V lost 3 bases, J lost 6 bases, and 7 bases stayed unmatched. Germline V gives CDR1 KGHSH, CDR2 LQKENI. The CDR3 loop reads CASSPVIAGPNEQFF. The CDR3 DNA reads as TGTGCCAGCTCACCTGTCATAGCGGGGCCCAATGAGCAGTTCTTC.

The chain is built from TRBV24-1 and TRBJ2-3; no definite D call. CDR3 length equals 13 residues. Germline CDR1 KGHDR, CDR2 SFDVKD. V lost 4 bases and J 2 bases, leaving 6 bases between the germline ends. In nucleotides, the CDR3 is TGTGCCACCAGTGACCCTTTCACAGATACGCAGTATTTT. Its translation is CATSDPFTDTQYF.

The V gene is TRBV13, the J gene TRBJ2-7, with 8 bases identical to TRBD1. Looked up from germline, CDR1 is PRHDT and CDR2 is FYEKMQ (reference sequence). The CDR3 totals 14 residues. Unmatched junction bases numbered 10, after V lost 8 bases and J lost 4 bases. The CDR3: CASGPGQGVYEQYF. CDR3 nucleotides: TGTGCCAGCGGACCCGGACAGGGCGTATACGAGCAGTACTTC.